This T cell receptor (beta chain) is drawn from a study of T cells in Graves' hyperthyroidism and ophthalmopathy. Study-wide background: At initial diagnosis, before any treatment had begun, peripheral blood was obtained.

CDR3 size: 15 residues. Germline V gene data show CDR1 as KGHSH and CDR2 as LQKENI. This clonotype showed up just a few times. A junction end diverges from the germline sequence, so it may reflect a read error. Amplification of TCR beta CDR3 regions was performed using RNA transcripts as template. Using the HTBI primer set, a first-round RT-PCR was run on the TCR CDR3. TCRdb passed the multiplex PCR reads through MiXCR, listing each CDR3 protein once. The data show hundreds of thousands of distinct CDR3 sequences, with 12% to 15% seen just once and approximately 20% held by the top ten. V is TRBV18 and J is TRBJ2-2; 7 bases are a match to TRBD1. This receptor was identified in a woman aged 55-70 years with Graves' ophthalmopathy. The sample consisted of blood. The CDR3 nucleotides are TGTGCCAGCTCACCACGTCGGACAGGCACCGGGGAGCTGGTTTTT. Residues: CASSPRRTGTGELVF.